The table lists the clone carrying this T cell receptor beta chain with a few counts. As yet, its antigen is unknown. The record originates from a study of T cell responses to AZD1222 COVID-19 vaccine. Points from the study as a whole: Baseline seropositives among AZD1222 recipients totaled only 5 or 6. Clonal diversity was possibly underestimated, and white British individuals and females predominated among donors. The study reported that nearly half of spike-specific TCRs target unmutated variant regions.

Losses at the gene ends were 5 bases for V and 1 base for J; bases not matched to a gene: 7. CDR3 length: 15 amino acids. Germline V gene lookup returns CDR1 SGHVS and CDR2 FNYEAQ. The assay was immunoSEQ multiplex PCR, and TCRdb's table has in-frame clones only and misses some. In the table there are approximately 99,000 clones, around nine tenths of which are singletons. The sample was peripheral blood, taken on day 0 of MenACWY control vaccination. This clonotype was sampled from an adult in good health. The rearrangement links TRBV7-6 to TRBJ1-1; 7 bases map to TRBD1. The CDR3: CASSGDREGNTEAFF. CDR3 nucleotide sequence: TGTGCCAGCAGCGGAGACAGGGAAGGGAACACTGAAGCTTTCTTT.